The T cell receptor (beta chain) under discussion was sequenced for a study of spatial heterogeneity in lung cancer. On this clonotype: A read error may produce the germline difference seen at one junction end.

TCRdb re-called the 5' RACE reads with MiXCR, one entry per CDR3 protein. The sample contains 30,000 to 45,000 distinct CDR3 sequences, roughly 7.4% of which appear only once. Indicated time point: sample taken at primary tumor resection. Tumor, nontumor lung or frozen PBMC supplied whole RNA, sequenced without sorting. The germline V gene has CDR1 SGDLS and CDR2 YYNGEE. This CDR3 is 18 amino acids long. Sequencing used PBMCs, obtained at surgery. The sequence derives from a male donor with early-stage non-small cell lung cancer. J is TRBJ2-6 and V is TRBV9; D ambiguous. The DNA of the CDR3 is TGTGCCAGCAGCGTTTCTTTGGACGGATTCTCTGCGGCCAACGTCCTGACTTTC. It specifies CASSVSLDGFSAANVLTF.